Described below is a single T cell receptor beta chain sequence and its context. The specificity of this receptor is unknown. Nothing much larger sits one base from this clone, and base qualities are not available. The data were taken from a study of blood T cell repertoires in COVID-19 (dated by TCRdb to the early 2020s). For the study in its entirety: Samples covering the acute and convalescent phases of COVID-19 were provided by collaborators in the United States, Italy and Spain. The prospective study material was composed of cDNA or gDNA derived from T cells, B-cell-depleted T cells, or PBMCs. The dataset comprised deeply sampled blood TCRbeta repertoires from subjects exposed to, actively infected with, or recovered from COVID-19. The repertoires were released in a freely available public database intended as a resource for research on the immune response to SARS-CoV-2. Samples were obtained from the ongoing ImmuneRACE study (first 160 participants) and from 1,254 subjects provided by 6 global collaborators. A de-identified subject ID, COVID-19 status, age in years and sex were almost always included in the sample metadata. HLA class I and class II types, where available, came from metadata supplied by the sample provider rather than from assay-based typing.

Whole blood was collected in K2EDTA tubes by collaborating institutions according to the institutions' own protocols. Collaborator samples were shipped for TCRbeta analysis as frozen whole blood, isolated PBMCs, or DNA extracted from either sample type. TCRbeta CDR3 regions were amplified from genomic DNA using the immunoSEQ Assay, a bias-controlled multiplex PCR. The paper's data handling went like this. Nucleated cell counts per sample were estimated from amplification of reference gene primers within the assay. To quantify the absolute abundance of each unique TCRbeta CDR3 rearrangement, sequence reads were collapsed and filtered. Productive Simpson clonality was computed per sample as the square root of Simpson's diversity index over productive rearrangements. Here the immuneACCESS table is served through TCRdb, limited to in-frame sequences with V and J called. Missing clones are a known gap in these copies; in checked studies unresolved V genes cover under half, and the rest lacks a known reason. V, J and clone size were drawn from that table, and D and trimming were deduced from the DNA. For this sample the table gives under 250,000 clones, of which 80% to 85% were detected only once. Roughly 2.3% of the sample goes to the ten largest clones.

Spanning cysteine to phenylalanine, the CDR3 consists of 13 amino acids. The only DNA kept is the CDR3, 39 bases in frame from the first base. From the germline V gene, CDR1 is MDHEN and CDR2 is SYDVKM. Summary of the overall study and its limitations: Clinical and demographic metadata were provided uncurated, with the amount varying by source and participant.

The sequence links TRBV28 to TRBJ2-7; TRBD2 might be the D gene, on 6 matching bases. Sequenced sample: peripheral blood. The sequence derives from a woman aged 55-70 years with acute or convalescent COVID-19. Read as DNA, the sequence is TGTGCTGCCGCGGGGATCCTATCCTACGAGCAGTACTTC. Translated, it gives CAAAGILSYEQYF.